The next 30 T cell receptor beta chains were all read from a single sample in a study of beta chain features in type 1 diabetes. Study results and limitations: In all four CD4+ subsets, TCRB CDR3 length was significantly, moderately reduced in type 1 diabetes.

No antigen has been identified for these receptors. Isolated RNA was reverse transcribed in full, so expressed TCRB transcripts were sequenced. The method was immunoSEQ multiplex PCR; TCRdb's version includes in-frame clones alone and lacks a portion of them. The sample carries some 47,000 clones, roughly 40% recorded once. Material for sequencing was stem cell memory CD4+ T cells from blood. Source of these receptors: a man aged 30-40 years with type 1 diabetes.

The sample holds one count of this clone. The chain combines TRBV28 with TRBJ2-7; 7 bases agree with TRBD1. Trimming cost V 8 bases and J 3 bases; bases outside gene matches: 10. Germline CDR1 is MDHEN and CDR2 is SYDVKM. CDR3 length: 14 amino acids. For the CDR3, the DNA is TGTGCCAGCCATGCCCCGGGACAGAGCTACGAGCAGTACTTC. It codes for CASHAPGQSYEQYF.

The chain links TRBV11-2 to TRBJ2-2, with 7 bases identical to TRBD1. J lost 7 bases, V lost 11 bases, and 13 bases had no gene match. The CDR3 extends over 14 amino acids. CDR1 and CDR2 (germline): SGHAT, FQNNGV. The CDR3 DNA reads as TGTGCCGGTTCCCGGGACAGAAGACTCGGGGAGCTGTTTTTT. Its translation: CAGSRDRRLGELFF.

This clone was counted between two and nine times. The CDR3 loop is CASSLRGATRRGEQFF. The DNA of the CDR3 is TGTGCCAGCAGTTTACGGGGGGCTACTAGAAGGGGTGAGCAGTTCTTC. The chain combines TRBV27 with TRBJ2-1; possibly TRBD2 for D (7 bases). Germline loops: CDR1 MNHEY, CDR2 SMNVEV (reference sequence). CDR3 length: 16 amino acids. Trimming pared 2 bases from V and 9 bases from J, leaving 20 bases between.

The chain combines TRBV10-3 with TRBJ2-3; 8 nucleotides agree with TRBD1. Germline trimming cut 4 bases from V and 3 bases from J; bases unmatched to any gene: 9. Germline V gene sequence: CDR1 ENHRY, CDR2 SYGVKD. The CDR3 sequence is 16 residues long. The CDR3 nucleotides read TGTGCCATCAGTGCCCCGGGACAGGTGAGGACAGATACGCAGTATTTT. It specifies CAISAPGQVRTDTQYF.

The genes are TRBV27 and TRBJ2-3, with D perhaps TRBD1 (6 bases). The CDR3 totals 12 residues. The germline V gene encodes CDR1 MNHEY and CDR2 SMNVEV (reference sequence). Trimming cost V 5 bases and J 9 bases, with 12 bases left between them. The CDR3 region has the DNA TGTGCCAGCAGTACACAGGGTGAGACGCAGTATTTT. Amino acids: CASSTQGETQYF.

V is TRBV11-2 and J is TRBJ2-7, with 8 positions matching TRBD2. Germline V gives CDR1 SGHAT, CDR2 FQNNGV. The V gene end was trimmed by 2 bases and the J gene end by 0 bases; junction bases not matched to a gene: 3. This CDR3 has 15 amino acids. CDR3 in amino acids: CASSLNSGASYEQYF. The CDR3 nucleotides are TGTGCCAGCAGCTTAAATAGCGGGGCCTCCTACGAGCAGTACTTC.

V and J are TRBV7-2 and TRBJ2-5, with TRBD2 matching 7 bases. Trimming cost V 5 bases and J 5 bases; bases outside gene matches: 8. Germline V CDR1 and CDR2: SGHTA, FQGNSA. This CDR3 comprises 14 residues. CDR3: CASSLSGPQETQYF. The CDR3 DNA reads TGTGCCAGCAGCCTTAGCGGGCCCCAGGAGACCCAGTACTTC.

In its sample, this clone was seen once. This chain connects TRBV19 to TRBJ2-4, with 7 bases identical to TRBD1. The ends lost 8 bases at V and 1 base at J; junction bases unmatched: 8. CDR1 is LNHDA, CDR2 SQIVND, per germline (reference sequence). This CDR3 has 15 residues. The CDR3 here is CASGPGGLAKNIQYF. CDR3 sequence (DNA): TGTGCCAGTGGACCAGGGGGTTTGGCCAAAAACATTCAGTACTTC.

This clone occurred a few times. This chain uses TRBV6-6 with TRBJ2-7, with 15 bases lining up with TRBD2. The CDR3 consists of 15 residues. With V trimmed by 5 bases and J by 4 bases, 3 bases remained unmatched. Per germline, CDR1 MNHNY and CDR2 SVGAGI (reference sequence). CDR3 amino acids: CASSRGLAGGYEQYF. For the CDR3, the DNA is TGTGCCAGCAGTCGGGGACTAGCGGGAGGTTACGAGCAGTACTTC.

This clone was detected a few times. The chain combines TRBV27 with TRBJ1-1, with D possibly matching TRBD1 (5 bases). Germline V lookup: CDR1 MNHEY, CDR2 SMNVEV (reference sequence). Trimming stripped 5 bases from V and 0 bases from J, with 10 bases between. The CDR3 has 14 amino acids. This CDR3 reads CASSDRTLNTEAFF. The CDR3 nucleotides read TGTGCCAGCAGTGACCGGACATTGAACACTGAAGCTTTCTTT.

The J gene is TRBJ2-7, the V gene TRBV19; D may be TRBD1 (5 bases). The CDR3 contains 13 residues. Looked up from germline, CDR1 is LNHDA and CDR2 is SQIVND (reference sequence). Between the trimmed V and J ends, which lost 3 bases and 3 bases, there was a span of 9 bases. This CDR3 is CASSIRVHYEQYF. The CDR3 DNA reads as TGTGCCAGTAGTATCAGGGTCCACTACGAGCAGTACTTC.

This clone has a handful of counts. This chain joins TRBV6-1 and TRBJ1-5; perhaps TRBD1 as D (6 bases). Germline V gene sequence: CDR1 MNHNS, CDR2 SASEGT. The CDR3 has 11 residues. V shed 5 bases and J shed 12 bases, with 11 bases lying between them. CDR3 residues: CASSQQGHQHF. The CDR3 DNA reads as TGTGCCAGCAGTCAGCAGGGGCACCAGCATTTT.

This chain connects TRBV4-2 to TRBJ2-1, with 9 bases lining up with TRBD2. This CDR3 comprises 15 residues. CDR1 is LGHNA and CDR2 is YNFKEQ in the germline V gene. Trimming at V came to 2 bases and at J to 9 bases, leaving 8 bases not matched to a gene. The CDR3 coding sequence is TGTGCCAGCAGCCAATCAGCGGGAGGACACGGTGAGCAGTTCTTC. Its translation: CASSQSAGGHGEQFF.

The V call is TRBV10-3, the J call TRBJ2-2; D is perhaps TRBD2 (6 bases). Trimming took off 6 bases at V and 3 bases at J, with 11 bases between the two ends. CDR3 length: 14 amino acids. The germline V gene has CDR1 ENHRY and CDR2 SYGVKD. CDR3 sequence (DNA): TGTGCCATCAGCGGACTACAGGACACCGGGGAGCTGTTTTTT. It translates to CAISGLQDTGELFF.

The CDR3 protein is CASSLGGGAGGTQYF. The CDR3 region has the DNA TGTGCCAGCAGCTTAGGAGGGGGCGCGGGTGGTACGCAGTATTTT. The chain joins TRBV7-2 to TRBJ2-3; 7 bases agree with TRBD1. Trimming removed 1 base from V and 8 bases from J; junction bases left unmatched: 9. The germline gives CDR1 SGHTA, CDR2 FQGNSA. The CDR3 totals 15 residues.

CDR3 sequence: CASSPFTAPTYEQYF. CDR3 in DNA: TGCGCCAGCAGCCCTTTTACAGCCCCCACCTACGAGCAGTACTTC. The genes are TRBV5-1 and TRBJ2-7; D is uncertain. The V and J ends lost 4 bases and 2 bases respectively, with 16 bases between them. Germline-derived CDR1 and CDR2 are SGHRS and YFSETQ. The CDR3 length is 15 residues. Together with reference TRBV5-1 and TRBJ2-7, the CDR3 gives the full variable domain: KAGVTQTPRYLIKTRGQQVTLSCSPISGHRSVSWYQQTPGQGLQFLFEYFSETQRNKGNFPGRFSGRQFSNSRSEMNVSTLELGDSALYLCASSPFTAPTYEQYFGPGTRLTVT.

In this sample, this clone turned up a few times. This chain uses TRBV7-9 with TRBJ2-3; no reliable D call. V dropped 7 bases and J dropped 14 bases, with 16 bases sitting between them. CDR1 and CDR2 from the germline V gene are SEHNR and FQNEAQ (reference sequence). The CDR3 covers 11 residues. DNA of the CDR3: TGTGCCAGCATCGGTCTCGCCGCCCCGTATTTT. This translates into CASIGLAAPYF.

The V gene is TRBV5-1, the J gene TRBJ2-1; D may be TRBD2 (5 bases). The CDR3 length is 16 residues. Germline CDR1 reads SGHRS; CDR2 reads YFSETQ. The ends were cut back, 0 bases at V and 9 bases at J, with 19 bases in the middle. This CDR3 is CASSLEAGTKSSEQFF. As DNA, the CDR3 is TGCGCCAGCAGCTTGGAGGCGGGTACCAAGTCCAGTGAGCAGTTCTTC.

This chain connects TRBV7-2 to TRBJ2-3; TRBD2 agrees at 10 bases. CDR3 length: 15 residues. V lost 5 bases to trimming and J lost 10 bases; unmatched junction nucleotides: 12. Germline CDR1 and CDR2: SGHTA and FQGNSA. CDR3 residues: CASSQQRTSGTAQYF. The CDR3 nucleotides read TGTGCCAGCAGCCAACAGAGGACTAGCGGTACTGCGCAGTATTTT.

This clone was found a few times. V gene TRBV7-9 combines with J gene TRBJ1-4, with D possibly matching TRBD1 (5 bases). The germline CDR1 and CDR2 sequences are SEHNR and FQNEAQ (reference sequence). Trimming removed 3 bases from V and 5 bases from J, with 10 bases in between. The CDR3 has 14 residues. In DNA form, the CDR3 reads TGTGCCAGCAGCTTTAGAGACAGCAATGAAAAACTGTTTTTT. Encoded protein: CASSFRDSNEKLFF.

The chain has TRBV9 and TRBJ2-3; the D gene is possibly TRBD2 (6 bases). Germline V gene lookup returns CDR1 SGDLS and CDR2 YYNGEE. The CDR3 covers 15 residues. Trimming left V 1 base short and J 2 bases short, with 11 bases between. The CDR3 nucleotides are TGTGCCAGCAGCGTACTGGCGGGACTCACAGATACGCAGTATTTT. Its protein is CASSVLAGLTDTQYF.

This clone was seen only a few times. This rearrangement joins TRBV2 to TRBJ1-5; D perhaps matches TRBD1 (5 bases). Trimming took off 8 bases at V and 4 bases at J, with 12 bases between the two ends. Germline values: CDR1 SNHLY, CDR2 FYNNEI. The CDR3 extends over 13 amino acids. CDR3 sequence: CASGGQGNQPQHF. The CDR3 bases are TGTGCCAGCGGCGGCCAGGGTAATCAGCCCCAGCATTTT.

This clone showed up just a few times. The chain links TRBV28 to TRBJ1-5; D is unresolved. CDR1 is MDHEN, CDR2 SYDVKM, per germline. The CDR3 extends over 13 amino acids. V lost 8 bases to trimming and J lost 5 bases, with 13 bases between them. The CDR3 loop is CASGMQFYQPQHF. In DNA form, the CDR3 reads TGTGCCAGCGGTATGCAGTTTTATCAGCCCCAGCATTTT.

The gene calls are TRBV2 and TRBJ2-1, with 11 nucleotides matching TRBD2. Germline loops: CDR1 SNHLY, CDR2 FYNNEI. CDR3 size: 13 residues. Trimming removed 5 bases from V and 13 bases from J; junction bases left unmatched: 7. CDR3 loop: CASSLSGRAVQFF. CDR3 nucleotides: TGTGCCAGCAGTCTTAGCGGGAGGGCCGTTCAGTTCTTC.

This clone was observed a handful of times. This rearrangement joins TRBV20-1 to TRBJ2-5, with 7 bases that match TRBD1. The CDR3 is 11 residues long. Germline V gene data show CDR1 as DFQATT and CDR2 as SNEGSKA (reference sequence). J was trimmed by 5 bases and V by 6 bases; bases with no gene match: 3. The CDR3 reads CSADRAETQYF. The CDR3 nucleotides are TGCAGTGCCGACAGGGCTGAGACCCAGTACTTC.

V gene TRBV28 combines with J gene TRBJ1-5; a weak D match, TRBD1 (5 bases). V was shortened by 6 bases and J by 9 bases, with 21 bases between the two germline ends. The CDR3 runs 15 residues. Germline V gene data show CDR1 as MDHEN and CDR2 as SYDVKM. In DNA, the CDR3 is TGTGCCAGCAGGCCGCAGGGTAGCCCATTAAGGCCCCAGCATTTT. This translates into CASRPQGSPLRPQHF.

This chain links TRBV9 with TRBJ2-1; 7 nucleotides line up with TRBD1. Germline V lookup: CDR1 SGDLS, CDR2 YYNGEE. There are 15 residues in the CDR3. With V trimmed by 2 bases and J by 0 bases, 2 bases remained unmatched. The CDR3 sequence is CASSVAGGSYNEQFF. The CDR3 DNA follows: TGTGCCAGCAGCGTTGCAGGGGGCTCCTACAATGAGCAGTTCTTC.

The sample holds a few counts of this clone. This chain uses TRBV5-1 with TRBJ2-7, with D unclear. Per germline, CDR1 SGHRS and CDR2 YFSETQ. The CDR3 extends over 13 amino acids. V shed 3 bases and J shed 0 bases, with 7 bases lying between them. The CDR3 DNA reads as TGCGCCAGCAGCTCCCTAAACTCCTACGAGCAGTACTTC. Translating it yields CASSSLNSYEQYF.

This sequence joins TRBV5-1 and TRBJ2-3, with 7 bases that match TRBD2. Trimming removed 3 bases from V and 5 bases from J; junction bases left unmatched: 12. This CDR3 has 16 residues. Germline CDR1 is SGHRS and CDR2 is YFSETQ. CDR3 sequence (DNA): TGCGCCAGCAGCTCCCCGGGGGGAACCCCACGAGATACGCAGTATTTT. Its protein product is CASSSPGGTPRDTQYF.

This chain connects TRBV6-6 to TRBJ1-3; 7 bases match TRBD1. Germline V CDR1 and CDR2: MNHNY, SVGAGI (reference sequence). Trimming took 6 bases from V and 2 from J; bases not matched to a gene: 7. The CDR3 runs to 15 residues. DNA of the CDR3: TGTGCCAGCAGCTTTCCCCAGGGGGCTGGAAACACCATATATTTT. Protein sequence: CASSFPQGAGNTIYF.